The 14 T cell receptor beta chains below come from one sample, sequenced in a study of CD8+ T cells in alopecia areata. Scientists pooled cutaneous lymph node cells and sorted them on CD4, CD8alpha, NKG2D, NKG2ACE and other markers. The sequencing template was cDNA reverse transcribed from extracted RNA. Using immunoSEQ multiplex PCR, the repertoire was profiled, and TCRdb retains in-frame clones only, with some absent. This sample carries around 290,000 clones, none of them present only once. Input material: CD4+ T cells sorted from a lymph node. The receptors were gathered from a C3H/HeJ mouse with alopecia areata. This strain's MHC haplotype is H2-k.

This clone was seen more than once but under ten times. All gene names here are mouse names. With the read ending 4 residues before the CDR3 end, the germline J gene is used to fill in that end. Additional DNA sequences in this sample encode the identical CDR3. The chain has TRBV17 and TRBJ2-3, with D possibly being TRBD1 (5 bases). This CDR3 spans 15 amino acids. Trimming removed 0 bases at V and 1 base at J, with 8 bases between. CDR1 and CDR2 from the germline V gene are MNHDT and YYDKIL. This CDR3 reads CASSRDQGGAETLYF. CDR3 bases read: TGTGCTAGCAGTAGAGATCAGGGAGGTGCAGAA.

As to this clone: Genes here carry mouse names. The CDR3 is cut off 4 residues early in the read; its end comes from the germline J gene. The V call is TRBV13-1, the J call TRBJ2-1, with D perhaps TRBD2 (6 bases). Germline lookup yields CDR1 NSHNY and CDR2 SYGAGN. The CDR3 covers 12 residues. V was cut by 5 bases and J by 6 bases, with 9 bases left in between. CDR3 region: CASRLGFAEQFF. The sequenced CDR3 bases are TGTGCCAGCAGGCTGGGGTTTGCT.

This clone was detected many times. The gene names given are mouse names. The read terminates 4 residues before the CDR3 end, so the remaining end is supplied by the germline J gene. This rearrangement joins TRBV13-1 to TRBJ2-5; D gene uncertain. V gave up 2 bases and J gave up 2 bases, with 3 bases separating them. The length of the CDR3 is 12 residues. The V gene's germline CDR1 is NSHNY and CDR2 SYGAGN. Incomplete CDR3 DNA: TGTGCCAGCAGTGACATCCAAGAC. Encoded protein: CASSDIQD. The CDR3, in full, reads CASSDIQDTQYF.

This clone showed up just a few times. Mouse gene names and germline throughout. Read sequence stops 4 residues before the CDR3 end, and the germline J gene provides the missing end. This chain joins TRBV13-1 and TRBJ2-5; possibly TRBD2 for D (6 bases). This CDR3 contains 14 residues. Germline lookup yields CDR1 NSHNY and CDR2 SYGAGN. V shed 1 base and J shed 2 bases, with 8 bases lying between them. The CDR3 bases that were read are TGTGCCAGCAGTGATCGGGGGGTCCAAGAC. It translates to CASSDRGVQD. The full CDR3 sequence reads CASSDRGVQDTQYF.

This clone was detected only a few times. Gene and germline names: mouse. The read ends 4 residues before the CDR3 terminus; that terminus is restored from the germline J gene. V is TRBV1 and J is TRBJ2-5; 8 bases are shared with TRBD2. The CDR3 consists of 15 residues. The junction had 5 bases not matched to a gene; V was cut back by 3 bases and J by 3 bases. CDR1 and CDR2 (germline): NSQYPW, LRSPGD (reference sequence). CDR3 loop: CTCSAPLGEQDTQYF. CDR3 DNA, as far as it was read: TGCACCTGCAGTGCCCCACTGGGGGAACAAGAC.

In this sample, this clone turned up a few times. Mouse germline and gene names are used. The CDR3 extends 4 residues past the end of the read, so its final part is completed from the germline J gene. This chain links TRBV13-1 with TRBJ2-4, with TRBD1 matching over 10 bases. This CDR3 has 14 amino acids. Germline loops: CDR1 NSHNY, CDR2 SYGAGN. The sequenced CDR3 bases are TGTGCCAGCAGTGAGCGGGACAGGGGAAAC. Its translation: CASSERDRGN. The whole CDR3 protein reads CASSERDRGNTLYF.

This clone was found a few times. Gene names and germline match the mouse. The DNA ends 4 residues before the CDR3 does, and the rest of the CDR3 is filled in from the germline J gene. This chain joins TRBV13-2 and TRBJ2-7, with TRBD1 identical over 10 bases. This CDR3 contains 13 residues. Looked up from germline, CDR1 is NNHNN and CDR2 is SYGAGS (reference sequence). Partial CDR3 DNA: TGTGCCAGCGGTGAGGACAGGGGGTAT. Protein: CASGEDRGY. The CDR3, in full, reads CASGEDRGYEQYF.

Regarding this clone: The listed genes are named as in mouse. From the germline J gene comes the end of the CDR3, since the read stops 4 residues before it. V and J are TRBV13-3 and TRBJ2-1; D may be TRBD2 (7 bases). The V gene's germline CDR1 is NNHDY and CDR2 SYVADS. The CDR3 extends over 15 amino acids. V was shortened by 2 bases and J by 3 bases, with 12 bases between the two germline ends. CDR3 protein: CASSEGLGAYAEQFF. CDR3 DNA (partial): TGTGCCAGCAGTGAGGGGCTGGGGGCCTATGCT.

Worth noting for this clone: The gene symbols are mouse symbols. With the read ending 4 residues before the CDR3 end, the germline J gene is used to fill in that end. J is TRBJ1-2 and V is TRBV1; TRBD1 aligns across 8 bases. Germline CDR1 NSQYPW, CDR2 LRSPGD (reference sequence). This CDR3 is 15 amino acids long. Trimming at V came to 5 bases and at J to 0 bases, leaving 5 bases not matched to a gene. CDR3 DNA (partial): TGCACCTGCAGTCCCGGGACAGGAACAAACTCC. It specifies CTCSPGTGTNS. The full CDR3 protein reads CTCSPGTGTNSDYTF.

A few counts support this clone. Each gene name is a mouse one. The read comes to an end 4 residues before the CDR3 does, leaving the germline J gene to fill in the end. This chain joins TRBV13-1 and TRBJ1-2; a possible D gene is TRBD1 (6 bases). Per the germline V gene, CDR1 is NSHNY and CDR2 is SYGAGN. This CDR3 has 13 amino acids. The covered CDR3 bases are TGTGCCAGCAGTGATGCGATACAGGGC. This gives the protein CASSDAIQG. The entire CDR3 is CASSDAIQGDYTF.

Comments on this clone: A far larger clone is off by one base, so a read error is likely. Mouse germline and gene names are used. The read gets to within 4 residues of the CDR3 end, and the germline J gene fills in the rest. The chain is built from TRBV4 and TRBJ2-2; the D gene is possibly TRBD1 (6 bases). Germline CDR1 LGHDT, CDR2 YNNKQL (reference sequence). CDR3 size: 14 residues. V was cut by 6 bases and J by 0 bases, with 8 bases left in between. CDR3: CASRGTTNTGQLYF. The DNA read from the CDR3 is TGTGCCAGCAGGGGGACAACAAACACCGGG.

Note on this clone: Mouse germline and gene names are used. The read ends 4 residues early relative to the CDR3; the germline J gene fills the gap. This chain uses TRBV1 with TRBJ2-1, with D possibly TRBD1 on 6 matching bases. This CDR3 has 17 residues. In germline, CDR1 is NSQYPW, CDR2 LRSPGD (reference sequence). V shed 3 bases and J shed 1 base, with 16 bases lying between them. CDR3 in amino acids: CTCSAFVAGQNYAEQFF. CDR3 DNA (partial): TGCACCTGCAGTGCGTTCGTCGCGGGACAAAACTATGCT. The full variable domain, rest sourced from reference TRBV1 and TRBJ2-1, is VTLLEQNPRWRLVPRGQAVNLRCILKNSQYPWMSWYQQDLQKQLQWLFTLRSPGDKEVKSLPGADYLATRVTDTELRLQVANMSQGRTLYCTCSAFVAGQNYAEQFFGPGTRLTVL.

Comment on this clone: Gene names refer to mouse genes. The read finishes 4 residues shy of the CDR3 end, and the germline J gene is used to complete it. Distinct nucleotide sequences in the sample also encode this CDR3. V is TRBV13-2 and J is TRBJ2-3, with TRBD2 identical over 9 bases. The germline gives CDR1 NNHNN, CDR2 SYGAGS (reference sequence). The CDR3 is made up of 15 amino acids. V lost 3 bases to trimming and J lost 0 bases; unmatched junction nucleotides: 2. The CDR3 spells CASGGLGASAETLYF. Incomplete CDR3 DNA: TGTGCCAGCGGTGGACTGGGGGCCAGTGCAGAA.

Of note for this clone: Germline and genes here are mouse. The read is 4 residues too short to cover the CDR3 end, so that end is filled in from the germline J gene. The same CDR3 also results from other DNA sequences found in this sample. The chain employs TRBV19 and TRBJ2-1, with D possibly TRBD2 on 5 matching bases. Per germline, CDR1 FNHDT and CDR2 SITEND (reference sequence). V lost 2 bases to trimming and J lost 3 bases, with 12 bases between them. The CDR3 extends over 15 amino acids. CDR3 region: CASSIWGEGYAEQFF. The DNA read from the CDR3 is TGTGCCAGCAGTATTTGGGGAGAGGGCTATGCT.